Given below is one TCR beta chain in context. Its antigen remains unidentified. These data originate in a study of shared clonotypes between healthy human individuals. The overall study: A donor's plate count was three for CD4 naive and three for CD4 memory; CD8 naive had two and CD8 memory one.

Study-wide results and limits: When compared with the clonotypes that were shared by all four sorted-subset donors, the non-shared clonotypes turned out to have lower generation probabilities. Naive subsets generally had larger estimated richness than memory subsets. Clonotype sharing among donors, it was expected, would be affected by sequencing depth.

CD45RO negativity and positive selection for CCR7 defined naive CD8 cells, a population that excluded terminally differentiated effector memory CD45RA+ cells. Profiled with immunoSEQ multiplex PCR; TCRdb holds only in-frame clones, not every one. The table lists about 2.1 million clones, roughly 95% of them singletons, with more than 1.5% in the top ten. This clonotype was obtained from a man aged 18 to 30 in good health. Some clones in this sample may be carry-over from other donors' samples. The sequencing input was naive CD8+ T cells from PBMCs.

CDR3 loop: CASSPSGTTTDTQYF. For the CDR3, the DNA is TGTGCCAGCAGCCCATCAGGGACCACCACAGATACGCAGTATTTT. This rearrangement joins TRBV9 to TRBJ2-3, with D perhaps assigned TRBD1 or TRBD2 (5 bases each). Per germline, CDR1 SGDLS and CDR2 YYNGEE. The CDR3 runs to 15 residues. With 4 bases removed from V and 2 bases from J, the gap between germline ends came to 14 bases.